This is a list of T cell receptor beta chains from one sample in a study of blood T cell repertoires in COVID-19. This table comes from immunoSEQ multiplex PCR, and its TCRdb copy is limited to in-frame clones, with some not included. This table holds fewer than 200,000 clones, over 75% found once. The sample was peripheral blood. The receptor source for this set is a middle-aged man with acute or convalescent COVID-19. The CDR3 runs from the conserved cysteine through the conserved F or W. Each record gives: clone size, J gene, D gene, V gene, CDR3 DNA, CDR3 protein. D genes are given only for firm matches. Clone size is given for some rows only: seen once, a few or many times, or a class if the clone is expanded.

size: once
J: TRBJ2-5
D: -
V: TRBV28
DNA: TGTGCCAGCAGTGGGGGGATCTTAGGCGGGGAGTACCAAGAGACCCAGTACTTC
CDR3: CASSGGILGGEYQETQYF

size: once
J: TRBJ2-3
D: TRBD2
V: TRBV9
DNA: TGTGCCAGCAGCGTTGAGCGGGACACAGATACGCAGTATTTT
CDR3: CASSVERDTDTQYF

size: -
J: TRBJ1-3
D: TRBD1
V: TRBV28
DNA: TGTGCCAGCAGTTCCTCAGGGACAGGCCCGCTCGGAAACACCATATATTTT
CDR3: CASSSSGTGPLGNTIYF

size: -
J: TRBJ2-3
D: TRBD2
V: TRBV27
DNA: TGTGCCAGCAGTTTAAGGGCAAGGGCTCTTAGCGGGAGTAGCGCAGATACGCAGTATTTT
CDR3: CASSLRARALSGSSADTQYF

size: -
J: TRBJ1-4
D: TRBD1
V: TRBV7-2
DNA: TGTGCCAGCAGCCCACGACAGGGGATTGGTAATGAAAAACTGTTTTTT
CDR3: CASSPRQGIGNEKLFF

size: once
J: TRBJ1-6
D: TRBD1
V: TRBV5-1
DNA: TGCGCCAGCAGCGGGGACAGGGGAGGTGCACCCCTCCACTTT
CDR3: CASSGDRGGAPLHF

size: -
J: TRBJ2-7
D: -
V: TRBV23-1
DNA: TGCGCCAGCACTCCCTCGGGGGTTGAGGAGCAGTACTTC
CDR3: CASTPSGVEEQYF

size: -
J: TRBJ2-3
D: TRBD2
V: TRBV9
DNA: TGTGCCAGCAGCGTAGTGCGCGAAGCGGGGGCCACAGATACGCAGTATTTT
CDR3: CASSVVREAGATDTQYF

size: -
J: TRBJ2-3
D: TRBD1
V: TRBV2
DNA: TGTGCCAGCAGTTCGGACAGGGGCCCTACAGATACGCAGTATTTT
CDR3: CASSSDRGPTDTQYF

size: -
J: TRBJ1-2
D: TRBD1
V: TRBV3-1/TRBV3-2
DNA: TGTGCCAGCAGCCCCCTCGGACAGGGGGCGGTTGGCTACACCTTC
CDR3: CASSPLGQGAVGYTF

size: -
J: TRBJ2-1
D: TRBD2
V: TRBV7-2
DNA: TGTGCCAGCAGCTTAGTTCCAGCGGGAGTTGGGAATGAGCAGTTCTTC
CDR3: CASSLVPAGVGNEQFF

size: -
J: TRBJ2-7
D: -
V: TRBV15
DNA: TGTGCCACCAGCAGAGATTCAGGCTACGAGCAGTACTTC
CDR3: CATSRDSGYEQYF

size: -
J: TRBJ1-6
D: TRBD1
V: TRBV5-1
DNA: TGCGCCAGCAGCTTAGACTCCGGGACAGACACTTCACCCCTCCACTTT
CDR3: CASSLDSGTDTSPLHF

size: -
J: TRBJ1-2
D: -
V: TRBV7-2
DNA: TGTGCCAGCAGCTTAGGATCAGGGATGGGTTATGGCTACACCTTC
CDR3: CASSLGSGMGYGYTF

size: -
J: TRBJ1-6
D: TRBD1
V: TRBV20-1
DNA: TGCAGTGCTAGTCCCGGGACAGGGTTTAGGGATTCACCCCTCCACTTT
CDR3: CSASPGTGFRDSPLHF

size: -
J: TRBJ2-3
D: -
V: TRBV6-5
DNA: TGTGCCAGCAGTTACTCGGCGGCAGATACGCAGTATTTT
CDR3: CASSYSAADTQYF

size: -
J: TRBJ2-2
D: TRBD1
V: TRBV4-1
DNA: TGCGCCAGCAGCCACCTCGGGGGACAGGGGTACACCGGGGAGCTGTTTTTT
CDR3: CASSHLGGQGYTGELFF

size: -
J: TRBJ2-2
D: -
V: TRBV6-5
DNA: TGTGCCAGCAGTCGCCTGCAGGGAGGCGGGGAGCTGTTTTTT
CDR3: CASSRLQGGGELFF

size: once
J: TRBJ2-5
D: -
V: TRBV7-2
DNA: TGTGCCAGCAGCTTATTCGTCAGTCAAGAGACCCAGTACTTC
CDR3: CASSLFVSQETQYF

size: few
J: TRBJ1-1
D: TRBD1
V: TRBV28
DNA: TGTGCCAGCAGTAACCGGGGACAGCGAACGAACACTGAAGCTTTCTTT
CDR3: CASSNRGQRTNTEAFF

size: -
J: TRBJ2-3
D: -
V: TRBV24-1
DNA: TGTGCCACCAGTGCAGGAAGTCCTGATACGCAGTATTTT
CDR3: CATSAGSPDTQYF

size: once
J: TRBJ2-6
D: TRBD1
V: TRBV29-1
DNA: TGCAGCGTAACAGGGGATGGGCCCTCTGGGGCCAACGTCCTGACTTTC
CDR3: CSVTGDGPSGANVLTF

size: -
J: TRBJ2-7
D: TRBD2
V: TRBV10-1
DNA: TGCGCCAGCAGCCAAGGACTAGCGGGCAACTACGAGCAGTACTTC
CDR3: CASSQGLAGNYEQYF

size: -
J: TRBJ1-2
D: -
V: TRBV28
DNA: TGTGCCAGCAGTTTAACCGGGGGTTGGGGCTACACCTTC
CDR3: CASSLTGGWGYTF

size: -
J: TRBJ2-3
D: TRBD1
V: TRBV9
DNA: TGTGCCAGCAGCGCAGACAGGGGTAACACAGATACGCAGTATTTT
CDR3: CASSADRGNTDTQYF

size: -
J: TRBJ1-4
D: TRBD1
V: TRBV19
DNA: TGTGCCAGCAAGACCGGGACAGGTAGTGAAAAACTGTTTTTT
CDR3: CASKTGTGSEKLFF

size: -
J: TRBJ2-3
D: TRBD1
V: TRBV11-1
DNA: TGTGCCAGCAGCTCCGGACAGGGCCCTGGAGATACGCAGTATTTT
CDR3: CASSSGQGPGDTQYF

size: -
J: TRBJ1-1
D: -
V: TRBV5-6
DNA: TGTGCCAGCAGCTCCTGGGGGGGCAGGCTCCGGGACACTGAAGCTTTCTTT
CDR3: CASSSWGGRLRDTEAFF

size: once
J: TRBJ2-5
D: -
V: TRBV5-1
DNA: TGCGCCAGCAGCTTGGGAGAACAAGAGACCCAGTACTTC
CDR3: CASSLGEQETQYF

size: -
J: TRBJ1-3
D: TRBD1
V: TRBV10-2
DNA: TGCGCCAGCAGTACAGGGGAAGCTGGAAACACCATATATTTT
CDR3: CASSTGEAGNTIYF

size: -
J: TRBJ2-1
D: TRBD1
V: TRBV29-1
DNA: TGCAGCGCCTCAGGGGGCAAGACAGACAATGAGCAGTTCTTC
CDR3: CSASGGKTDNEQFF

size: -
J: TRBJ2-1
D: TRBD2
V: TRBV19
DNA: TGTGCCACACTAGCGGGAGCCTACAATGAGCAGTTCTTC
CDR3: CATLAGAYNEQFF

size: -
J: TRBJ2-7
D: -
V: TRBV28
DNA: TGTGCCAGCAGTGGCGACAGACCCTTCTCCTACGAGCAGTACTTC
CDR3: CASSGDRPFSYEQYF

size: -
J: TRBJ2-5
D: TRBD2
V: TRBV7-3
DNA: TGTGCCAGCAGCTTAATGGGACTAGGGGAGACCCAGTACTTC
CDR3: CASSLMGLGETQYF

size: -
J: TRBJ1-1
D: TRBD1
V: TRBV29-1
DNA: TGCAGCTTCGGACAGGGGTACACTGAAGCTTTCTTT
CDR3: CSFGQGYTEAFF

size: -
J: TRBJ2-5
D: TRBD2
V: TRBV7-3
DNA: TGTGCCAGCAGCTTAAGAGGTCCCAGGGGGTCGGACTTAGCGGGAGGCCACGAGACCCAGTACTTC
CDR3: CASSLRGPRGSDLAGGHETQYF

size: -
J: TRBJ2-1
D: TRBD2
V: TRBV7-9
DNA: TGTGCCAGCAAGGAACTAGCGGGATTAGGTGAGCAGTTCTTC
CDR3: CASKELAGLGEQFF